This TCR beta chain came from a study of T cell responses to AZD1222 COVID-19 vaccine. Here immunoSEQ multiplex PCR was the method, and the copy in TCRdb shows in-frame clones only, minus some. The sample holds about 120,000 clones, around 89% seen once. CDR1 and CDR2 (germline): SGDLS, YYNGEE. There are 16 residues in the CDR3. Losses at the gene ends were 4 bases for V and 0 bases for J; bases not matched to a gene: 5. This chain links TRBV9 with TRBJ2-1; TRBD1 matches at 9 bases. The sequence came from an adult in good health. The material sequenced was peripheral blood, taken on day 0 of AZD1222 vaccination. For the CDR3, the DNA is TGTGCCAGCAGCCCCACAGGGGGCCTCTCCTACAATGAGCAGTTCTTC. This sequence encodes CASSPTGGLSYNEQFF.